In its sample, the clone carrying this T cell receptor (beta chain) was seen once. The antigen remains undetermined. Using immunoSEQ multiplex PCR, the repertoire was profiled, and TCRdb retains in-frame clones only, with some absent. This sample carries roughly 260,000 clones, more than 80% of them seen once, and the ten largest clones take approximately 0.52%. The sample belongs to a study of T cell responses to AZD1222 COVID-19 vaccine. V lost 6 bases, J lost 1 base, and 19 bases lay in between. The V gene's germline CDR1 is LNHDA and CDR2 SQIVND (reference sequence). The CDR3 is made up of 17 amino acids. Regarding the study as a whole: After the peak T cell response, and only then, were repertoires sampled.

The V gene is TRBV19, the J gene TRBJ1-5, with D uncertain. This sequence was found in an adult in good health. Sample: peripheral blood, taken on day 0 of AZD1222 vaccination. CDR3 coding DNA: TGTGCCAGTAGCCCCCCGGTTGGGTCTGCAAGCAATCAGCCCCAGCATTTT. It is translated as CASSPPVGSASNQPQHF.